The sequence of this TCR beta chain was determined in a study of T-cell reconstitution after alpha-beta-depleted transplantation in children. Points from the study as a whole: Expanded graft clones, several hundred of them, were reportedly the source of alpha-beta T cells about two months after transplant. T-cell counts and diversity at one year post-transplant came mainly from newly produced T cells.

This CDR3 has 16 residues. Germline CDR1 reads DFQATT; CDR2 reads SNEGSKA (reference sequence). V shed 0 bases and J 1 base; nucleotides not matched to a gene: 7. As regards this clonotype: Its antigen is as yet unknown. Since a much larger clone is just one base distant, this may be a read error.

During its preparation, the TCRbeta library received unique molecular identifiers. One entry per CDR3 protein results from TCRdb running MiXCR on the PCR reads. The data contain 330,000 or so distinct CDR3 sequences, over 9% of them singletons. The starting material was PBMCs, obtained before TCRalphabeta/CD19-depleted stem cell transplant. This TCR was recovered from a boy under two years old with acute myeloid leukemia, due to receive a stem cell transplant. The chain recombines TRBV20-1 with TRBJ2-3; TRBD2 matches 7 bases. The CDR3 nucleotides are TGCAGTGCTAGAGATTCGGGGGGAGTGGGCACAGATACGCAGTATTTT. This gives the protein CSARDSGGVGTDTQYF.